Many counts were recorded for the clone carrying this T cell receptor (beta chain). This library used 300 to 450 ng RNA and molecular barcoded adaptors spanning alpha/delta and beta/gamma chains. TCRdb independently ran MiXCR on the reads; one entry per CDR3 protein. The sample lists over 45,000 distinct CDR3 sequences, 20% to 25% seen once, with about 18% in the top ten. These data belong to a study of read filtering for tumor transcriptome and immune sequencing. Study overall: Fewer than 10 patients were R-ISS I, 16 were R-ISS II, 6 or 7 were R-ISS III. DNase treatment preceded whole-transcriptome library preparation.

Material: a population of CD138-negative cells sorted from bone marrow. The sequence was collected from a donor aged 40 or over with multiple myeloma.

The CDR3 loop reads CASSLELVIDTQYF. The CDR3 DNA sequence: TGTGCCAGCAGCTTGGAACTAGTTATAGATACGCAGTATTTT. The rearrangement uses TRBV5-6 and TRBJ2-3, with D possibly being TRBD2 (5 bases). The CDR3 is 14 amino acids. The V gene's germline CDR1 is SGHDT and CDR2 YYEEEE. V lost 0 bases to trimming and J lost 5 bases, with 10 bases between them.